The subject of this entry is one T cell receptor (beta chain). Its antigen is currently unknown. Unique molecular identifiers were incorporated into the prepared TCRbeta library. A single record per CDR3 protein comes from TCRdb applying MiXCR to the PCR reads. The sample consists of about 830,000 distinct CDR3 sequences, 15% to 20% of them appearing once. This sample was included in a study of T-cell reconstitution after alpha-beta-depleted transplantation in children. The study's findings and limits: There were reportedly several hundred expanded graft clones from which alpha-beta T cells came about two months after transplant. At the one-year point after transplant, T-cell counts and TCRbeta diversity were found to come mostly from T cells that had been newly produced. It was surviving recipient T cells and thymic progenitors that gave some patients high TCRbeta diversity at day 60.

This CDR3 has 16 residues. Trimming removed 7 bases from V and 6 bases from J, with 25 bases in between. The sequence derives from a male patient younger than 18 who had a stem cell transplant for acute lymphoblastic leukemia, so the T cells may come from the graft donor. This chain links TRBV12-3 or TRBV12-4 with TRBJ2-7; a possible D gene is TRBD2 (5 bases). Here the sequenced sample was PBMCs, mostly from graft donor cells, taken 360 days after TCRalphabeta/CD19-depleted stem cell transplant. The CDR3 nucleotides are TGTGCCAGCACTACTAGGTCCGCTGGGCGGTTGGGCGAGCAGTACTTC. Amino acid sequence: CASTTRSAGRLGEQYF.